One and the same sample provided the 15 T cell receptor beta chains below, sequenced in a study of T-cell reconstitution after alpha-beta-depleted transplantation in children. Using unique molecular identifiers, the investigators prepared the TCRbeta library. TCRdb re-called the PCR reads through MiXCR, storing one row per CDR3 protein. This table has hundreds of thousands of distinct CDR3 sequences, about 24% appearing once. Material: PBMCs, mostly from graft donor cells, obtained 360 days after TCRalphabeta/CD19-depleted stem cell transplant. Every receptor here comes from a female patient aged 2 to 10 who had a stem cell transplant for congenital amegakaryocytic thrombocytopenia, so the T cells may come from the graft donor.

This chain links TRBV3-1 with TRBJ2-7; D is ambiguous. The germline CDR1 and CDR2 sequences are LGHDT and YNNKEL (reference sequence). V lost 3 bases to trimming and J lost 3 bases, with 12 bases between them. The length of the CDR3 is 14 residues. The CDR3 nucleotides are TGTGCCAGCAGCCAGATGGGTGGGCTCTACGAGCAGTACTTC. Its protein is CASSQMGGLYEQYF.

This clonotype was seen once. This chain joins TRBV4-1 and TRBJ1-1; D gene unclear. CDR1 is MGHRA and CDR2 is YSYEKL in the germline V gene. The germline V and J ends were trimmed by 4 bases and 3 bases, with 18 bases remaining between them. The CDR3 has 16 residues. The CDR3: CASSRKGLGLDTEAFF. In nucleotides, the CDR3 is TGCGCCAGCAGCCGCAAGGGCCTAGGGTTGGACACTGAAGCTTTCTTT.

V is TRBV7-2 and J is TRBJ2-3, with D unresolved. This CDR3 contains 13 residues. From germline, CDR1 is SGHTA and CDR2 FQGNSA. The germline V and J ends were trimmed by 5 bases and 4 bases, with 10 bases remaining between them. CDR3 sequence: CASSDGRADTQYF. CDR3 coding DNA: TGTGCCAGCAGCGACGGGCGTGCAGATACGCAGTATTTT. The whole variable domain, remainder taken from reference TRBV7-2 and TRBJ2-3, is GAGVSQSPSNKVTEKGKDVELRCDPISGHTALYWYRQSLGQGLEFLIYFQGNSAPDKSGLPSDRFSAERTGGSVSTLTIQRTQQEDSAVYLCASSDGRADTQYFGPGTRLTVL.

This clonotype was counted many times. The rearrangement uses TRBV5-5 and TRBJ1-1; D unclear. There are 12 residues in the CDR3. CDR1 SGHKS and CDR2 YYEKEE come from the germline V gene (reference sequence). V was pared by 4 bases and J by 8 bases, with 12 bases between. This CDR3 is CASSPGTEEAFF. The CDR3 DNA is TGTGCCAGCAGCCCTGGAACGGAAGAAGCTTTCTTT.

The chain carries TRBV7-3 and TRBJ2-3; D is uncertain. Germline CDR1 reads SGHTA; CDR2 reads FQGTGA. Trimming left V 1 base short and J 5 bases short, with 7 bases between. The length of the CDR3 is 13 residues. The CDR3 DNA follows: TGTGCCAGCAGCTTAATGGAGCAAGATACGCAGTATTTT. Translated: CASSLMEQDTQYF.

J is TRBJ1-5 and V is TRBV7-2, with D unclear. V was shortened by 2 bases and J by 0 bases, with 5 bases between the two germline ends. This CDR3 spans 14 amino acids. Germline V gene sequence: CDR1 SGHTA, CDR2 FQGNSA. This CDR3 reads CASSLRYSNQPQHF. In DNA form, the CDR3 reads TGTGCCAGCAGCTTAAGGTATAGCAATCAGCCCCAGCATTTT.

The chain joins TRBV20-1 to TRBJ2-1; 9 bases align to TRBD1. Looked up from germline, CDR1 is DFQATT and CDR2 is SNEGSKA (reference sequence). Unmatched junction bases numbered 7, after V lost 3 bases and J lost 4 bases. This CDR3 contains 15 residues. In DNA form, the CDR3 reads TGCAGTGCTAGTCCGGGACAGGGAATTTACAATGAGCAGTTCTTC. Amino acid sequence: CSASPGQGIYNEQFF.

Details on this clonotype: The conserved closing phenylalanine or tryptophan is absent in this CDR3, likely reflecting a read error. J is TRBJ2-7 and V is TRBV4-2, with 7 bases identical to TRBD2. The germline V gene encodes CDR1 LGHNA and CDR2 YNFKEQ. V dropped 5 bases and J dropped 4; count of bases not matched to a gene: 8. CDR3 length equals 14 residues. The CDR3 spells CASSRRGKEYEQYS. The CDR3 DNA follows: TGTGCCAGCAGCAGGCGGGGGAAAGAGTACGAGCAGTACTCC.

This chain uses TRBV11-2 with TRBJ2-7, with D possibly TRBD2 on 6 matching bases. Trimming removed 4 bases from V and 3 bases from J, with 10 bases in between. Germline V gene lookup returns CDR1 SGHAT and CDR2 FQNNGV. The CDR3 sequence is 13 residues long. The CDR3 DNA follows: TGTGCCAGCAGCTGGAGCGGGTACTACGAGCAGTACTTC. Protein product: CASSWSGYYEQYF.

This clonotype was picked up many times. The chain employs TRBV28 and TRBJ1-4, with D uncertain. The CDR3 totals 14 residues. The germline V gene has CDR1 MDHEN and CDR2 SYDVKM. V was clipped by 2 bases and J by 6 bases, with 10 bases between them. CDR3 loop: CASSLDLGYEKLFF. In nucleotides, the CDR3 is TGTGCCAGCAGTTTAGACCTGGGGTATGAAAAACTGTTTTTT.

This clonotype was recorded a few times. Written as DNA, the CDR3 is TGTGCCAGCAGCAGACACACTCAGTACCAAGAGACCCAGTACTTC. Translating gives CASSRHTQYQETQYF. The rearrangement joins TRBV7-8 to TRBJ2-5; unclear D gene. Germline lookup yields CDR1 SGHVS and CDR2 FQNEAQ. V was trimmed by 5 bases and J by 0 bases, leaving 13 bases between them. CDR3 length: 15 amino acids.

This clonotype was recorded many times. V usage is TRBV29-1 and J usage is TRBJ1-1; D not resolved. CDR1 and CDR2 (germline): SQVTM, ANQGSEA. Trimming removed 7 bases at V and 2 bases at J, with 11 bases between. The length of the CDR3 is 12 residues. CDR3 sequence (DNA): TGCAGCGCCGGGCGGGGAAACACTGAAGCTTTCTTT. Its protein is CSAGRGNTEAFF.

V gene TRBV4-1 combines with J gene TRBJ2-1, with TRBD2 matching 7 bases. This CDR3 region has 15 residues. The ends lost 1 base at V and 7 bases at J; junction bases unmatched: 7. The V gene's germline CDR1 is MGHRA and CDR2 YSYEKL. The CDR3 coding sequence is TGCGCCAGCAGCCAAGGGGACTACCCCCTTAATGAGCAGTTCTTC. Its protein is CASSQGDYPLNEQFF.

The gene calls are TRBV3-1 and TRBJ2-3; TRBD2 aligns across 14 bases. Trimming removed 5 bases from V and 2 bases from J; junction bases left unmatched: 6. The CDR3 totals 17 residues. Germline V CDR1 and CDR2: LGHDT, YNNKEL (reference sequence). The DNA of the CDR3 is TGTGCCAGCAGCGACGGACTAGCGGGGGGTTTCACAGATACGCAGTATTTT. Its translation: CASSDGLAGGFTDTQYF.

J is TRBJ2-7 and V is TRBV28; 12 nucleotides match TRBD2. Trimming at V came to 6 bases and at J to 3 bases, leaving 6 bases not matched to a gene. This CDR3 has 15 amino acids. Germline assignment: CDR1 MDHEN and CDR2 SYDVKM. CDR3 sequence: CASSLGTSGFYEQYF. In DNA, the CDR3 is TGTGCCAGCAGCCTCGGGACTAGCGGGTTCTACGAGCAGTACTTC.